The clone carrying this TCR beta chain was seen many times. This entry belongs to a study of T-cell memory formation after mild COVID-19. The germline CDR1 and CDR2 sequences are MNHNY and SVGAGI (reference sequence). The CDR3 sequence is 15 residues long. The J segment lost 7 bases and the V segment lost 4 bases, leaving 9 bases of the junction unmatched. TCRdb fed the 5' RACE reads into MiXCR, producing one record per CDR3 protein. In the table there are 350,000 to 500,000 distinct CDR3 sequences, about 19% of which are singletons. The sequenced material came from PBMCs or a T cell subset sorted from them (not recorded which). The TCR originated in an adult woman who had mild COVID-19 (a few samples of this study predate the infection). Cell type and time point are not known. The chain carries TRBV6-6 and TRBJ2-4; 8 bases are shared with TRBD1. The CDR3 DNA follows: TGTGCCAGCAGTTCCATGGACAGGGTGGCTAACATTCAGTACTTC. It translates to CASSSMDRVANIQYF.